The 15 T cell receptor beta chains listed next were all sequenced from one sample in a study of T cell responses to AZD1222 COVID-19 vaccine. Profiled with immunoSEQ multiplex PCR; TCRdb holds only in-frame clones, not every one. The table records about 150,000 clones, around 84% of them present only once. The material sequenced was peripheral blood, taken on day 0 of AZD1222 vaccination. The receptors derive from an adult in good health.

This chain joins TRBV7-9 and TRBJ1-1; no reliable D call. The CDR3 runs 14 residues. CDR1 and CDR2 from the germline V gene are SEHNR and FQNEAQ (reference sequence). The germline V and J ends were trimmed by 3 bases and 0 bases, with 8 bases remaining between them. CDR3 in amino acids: CASSFWTMNTEAFF. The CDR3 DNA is TGTGCCAGCAGCTTTTGGACCATGAACACTGAAGCTTTCTTT.

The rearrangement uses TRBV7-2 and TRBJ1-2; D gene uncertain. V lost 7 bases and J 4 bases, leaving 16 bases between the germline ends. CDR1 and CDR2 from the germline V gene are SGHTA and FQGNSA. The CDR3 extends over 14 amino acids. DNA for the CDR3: TGTGCCAGCACCCTTGTCCCTCTTATCTATGGCTACACCTTC. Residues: CASTLVPLIYGYTF.

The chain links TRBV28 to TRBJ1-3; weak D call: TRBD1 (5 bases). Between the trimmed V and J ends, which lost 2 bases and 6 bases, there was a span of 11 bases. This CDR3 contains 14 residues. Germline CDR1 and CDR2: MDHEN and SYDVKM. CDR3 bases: TGTGCCAGCAGTTTAGGGACGGGAAAAAACACCATATATTTT. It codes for CASSLGTGKNTIYF.

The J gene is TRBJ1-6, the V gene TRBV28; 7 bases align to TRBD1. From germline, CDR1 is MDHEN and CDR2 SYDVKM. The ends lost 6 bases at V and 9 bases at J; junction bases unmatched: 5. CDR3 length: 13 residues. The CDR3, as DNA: TGTGCCAGCAGATCCACAGGGGTTTCACCCCTCCACTTT. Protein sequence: CASRSTGVSPLHF.

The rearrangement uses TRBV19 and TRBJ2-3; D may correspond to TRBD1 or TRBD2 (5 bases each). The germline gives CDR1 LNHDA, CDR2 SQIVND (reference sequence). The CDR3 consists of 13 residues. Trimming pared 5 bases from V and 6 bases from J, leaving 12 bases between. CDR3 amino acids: CASSDGAKDTQYF. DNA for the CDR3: TGTGCCAGTAGTGACGGGGCCAAGGATACGCAGTATTTT.

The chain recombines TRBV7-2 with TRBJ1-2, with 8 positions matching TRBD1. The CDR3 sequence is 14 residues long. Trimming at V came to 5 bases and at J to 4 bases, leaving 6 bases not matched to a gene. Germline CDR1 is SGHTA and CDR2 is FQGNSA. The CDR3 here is CASSEDRARYGYTF. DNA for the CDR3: TGTGCCAGCAGCGAGGACAGGGCGCGCTATGGCTACACCTTC.

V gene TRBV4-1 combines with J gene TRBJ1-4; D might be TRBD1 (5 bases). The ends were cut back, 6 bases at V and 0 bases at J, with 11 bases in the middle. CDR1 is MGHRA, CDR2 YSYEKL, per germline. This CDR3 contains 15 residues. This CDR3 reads CASSPVGATNEKLFF. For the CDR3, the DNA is TGCGCCAGCAGTCCTGTGGGGGCAACTAATGAAAAACTGTTTTTT.

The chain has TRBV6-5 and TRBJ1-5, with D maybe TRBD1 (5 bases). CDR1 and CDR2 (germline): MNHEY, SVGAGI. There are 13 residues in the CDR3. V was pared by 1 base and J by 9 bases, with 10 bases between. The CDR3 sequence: CASSYLTGGPQHF. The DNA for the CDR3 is TGTGCCAGCAGTTACTTGACCGGGGGGCCCCAGCATTTT.

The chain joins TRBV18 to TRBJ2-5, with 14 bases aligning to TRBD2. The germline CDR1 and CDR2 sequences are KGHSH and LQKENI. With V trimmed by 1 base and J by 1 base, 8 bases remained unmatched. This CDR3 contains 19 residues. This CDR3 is CASSPQRPGTSGGQETQYF. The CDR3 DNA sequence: TGTGCCAGCTCACCACAACGTCCCGGGACTAGCGGGGGCCAAGAGACCCAGTACTTC.

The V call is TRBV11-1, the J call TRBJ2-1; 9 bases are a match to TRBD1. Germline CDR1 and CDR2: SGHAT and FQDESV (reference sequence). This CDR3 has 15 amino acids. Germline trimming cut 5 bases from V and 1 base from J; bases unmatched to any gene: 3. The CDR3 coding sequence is TGTGCCAGCAGCCTGGACAGGGGTTCCTACAATGAGCAGTTCTTC. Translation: CASSLDRGSYNEQFF.

CDR3 DNA: TGTGCCAGCTCACCGGTGGGGGGTGGGGACACTGAAGCTTTCTTT. Translating gives CASSPVGGGDTEAFF. This chain links TRBV18 with TRBJ1-1; perhaps TRBD1 as D (5 bases). The germline V gene encodes CDR1 KGHSH and CDR2 LQKENI. The CDR3 is 15 amino acids. The V end was cut by 3 bases, the J end by 3 bases, with 14 bases between.

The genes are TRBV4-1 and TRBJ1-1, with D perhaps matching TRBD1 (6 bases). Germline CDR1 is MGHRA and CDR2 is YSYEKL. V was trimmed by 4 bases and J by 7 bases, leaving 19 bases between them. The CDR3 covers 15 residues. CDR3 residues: CASSPLTGSRNEAFF. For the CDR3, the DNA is TGCGCCAGCAGCCCATTGACAGGATCTAGGAATGAAGCTTTCTTT.

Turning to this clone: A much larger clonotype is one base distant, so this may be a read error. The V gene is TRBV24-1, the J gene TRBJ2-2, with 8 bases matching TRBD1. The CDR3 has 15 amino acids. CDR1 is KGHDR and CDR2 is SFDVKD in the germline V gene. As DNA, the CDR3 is TGTGCCACCAGTACCGGGACAGGCGACACCAGGGAGCTGTTTTTT. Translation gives CATSTGTGDTRELFF.

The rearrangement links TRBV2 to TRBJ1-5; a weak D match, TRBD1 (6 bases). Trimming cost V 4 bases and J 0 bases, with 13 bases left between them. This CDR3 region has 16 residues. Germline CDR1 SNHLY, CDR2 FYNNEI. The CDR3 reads CASSARGSYSNQPQHF. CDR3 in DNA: TGTGCCAGCAGTGCCAGGGGATCTTATAGCAATCAGCCCCAGCATTTT.

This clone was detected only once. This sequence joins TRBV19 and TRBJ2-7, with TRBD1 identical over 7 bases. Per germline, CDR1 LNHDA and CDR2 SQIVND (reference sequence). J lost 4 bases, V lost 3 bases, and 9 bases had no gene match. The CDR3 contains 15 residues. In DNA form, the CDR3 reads TGTGCCAGTAGTATCGGTAACAGGGGACAGTACGAGCAGTACTTC. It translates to CASSIGNRGQYEQYF.